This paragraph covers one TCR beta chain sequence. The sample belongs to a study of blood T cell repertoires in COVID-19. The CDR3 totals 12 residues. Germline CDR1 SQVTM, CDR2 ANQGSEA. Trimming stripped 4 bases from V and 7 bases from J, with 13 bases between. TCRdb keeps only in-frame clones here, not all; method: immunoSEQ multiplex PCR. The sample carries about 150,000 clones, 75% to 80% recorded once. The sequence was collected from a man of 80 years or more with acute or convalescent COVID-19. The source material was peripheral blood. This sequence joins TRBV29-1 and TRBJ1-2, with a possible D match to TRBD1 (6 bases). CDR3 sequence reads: CSVGTGTIGYTF. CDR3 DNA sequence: TGCAGCGTTGGTACAGGGACTATTGGCTACACCTTC.